This record covers a single T cell receptor beta chain. Its matching antigen is unknown. This entry belongs to a study of cytomegalovirus exposure and HLA in healthy donors. Overall study: A previous analysis identified 95 million to 140 million unique TCR beta sequences derived from approximately 190 million T cells.

This CDR3 is built from 15 residues. V was clipped by 6 bases and J by 4 bases; unmatched bases: 7. CDR1 and CDR2 (germline): SGHDN, FVKESK. Overall study results and limits: Among immune exposure information, only CMV serostatus was available. V- and J-gene trimming in TCR beta was tied to a missense DCLRE1C variant by an analysis performed later.

PCR involved 60 Vbeta and 13 Jbeta primers. Repertoires were generated with immunoSEQ multiplex PCR, while TCRdb's copy carries only in-frame clones and drops some. Seen here are some 76,000 clones, 86% observed once, and the top ten hold roughly 2%. The receptor comes from a woman in her 30s in good health and CMV-seronegative. The sample comprised PBMCs. The gene calls are TRBV14 and TRBJ2-1; 9 bases align to TRBD2. As DNA, the CDR3 is TGTGCCAGCAGACTTAGCGGGAGTGTATACAATGAGCAGTTCTTC. This translates into CASRLSGSVYNEQFF.